This TCR beta chain comes out of a study of regulatory T cells in long-lasting Graves disease. The length of the CDR3 is 17 residues. J lost 4 bases, V lost 2 bases, and 9 bases had no gene match. CDR1 and CDR2 from the germline V gene are MNHEY and SMNVEV (reference sequence). Sequencing libraries for TCR beta were prepared with iRepertoire HTBI primers and Arm-PCR of CDR3 regions. TCRdb reprocessed the multiplex PCR reads with MiXCR, giving one entry per CDR3 protein. Found here are 420,000 or so distinct CDR3 sequences, 16% of them singletons; the top ten hold 20% to 25%. This clonotype has at least ten counts. Sample time point: newly diagnosed GD, antithyroid drugs for less than 3 months. The TCR library was made from RNA extracted from PBMCs. These data also formed part of another study, on T cells in Graves' hyperthyroidism and ophthalmopathy. This second report adds: Patients between 18 and 65 years old had hyperthyroidism, newly diagnosed and lasting under 2 months. In the first-round RT-PCR of the TCR CDR3, the HTBI primer set was used. The model anticipated ophthalmopathy a median about six months pre-onset.

Sequencing used peripheral blood mononuclear cells (PBMCs), obtained at new diagnosis, from a patient treated with antithyroid drugs. This rearrangement joins TRBV27 to TRBJ2-5, with 11 bases aligning to TRBD1. This TCR was sampled from a woman between 18 and 30 years old with Graves disease. The CDR3 DNA sequence: TGTGCCAGCAGTTTAGGAGGCGGGACAGGGGGTAGAGAGACCCAGTACTTC. Its translation: CASSLGGGTGGRETQYF.